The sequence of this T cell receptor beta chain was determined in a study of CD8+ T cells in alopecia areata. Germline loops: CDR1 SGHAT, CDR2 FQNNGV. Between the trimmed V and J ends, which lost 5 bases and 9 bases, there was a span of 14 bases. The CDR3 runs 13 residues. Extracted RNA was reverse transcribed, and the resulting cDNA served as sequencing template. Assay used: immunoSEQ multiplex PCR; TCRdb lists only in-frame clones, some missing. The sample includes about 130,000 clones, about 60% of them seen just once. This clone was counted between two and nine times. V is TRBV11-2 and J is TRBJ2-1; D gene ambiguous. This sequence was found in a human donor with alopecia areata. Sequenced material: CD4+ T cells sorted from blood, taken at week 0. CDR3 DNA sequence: TGTGCCAGCAGCAGTACGCCCGATGGTGAGCAGTTCTTC. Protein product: CASSSTPDGEQFF.